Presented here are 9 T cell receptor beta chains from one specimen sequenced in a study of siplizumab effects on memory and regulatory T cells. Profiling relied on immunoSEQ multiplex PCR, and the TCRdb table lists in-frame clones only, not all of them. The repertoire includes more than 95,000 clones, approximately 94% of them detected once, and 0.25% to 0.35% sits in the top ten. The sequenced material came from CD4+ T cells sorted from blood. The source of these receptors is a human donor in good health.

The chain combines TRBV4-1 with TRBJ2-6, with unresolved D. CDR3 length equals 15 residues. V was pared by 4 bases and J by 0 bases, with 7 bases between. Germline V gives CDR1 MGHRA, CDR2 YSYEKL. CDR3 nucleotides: TGCGCCAGCAGCCCCTGGGGCTCTGGGGCCAACGTCCTGACTTTC. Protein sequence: CASSPWGSGANVLTF.

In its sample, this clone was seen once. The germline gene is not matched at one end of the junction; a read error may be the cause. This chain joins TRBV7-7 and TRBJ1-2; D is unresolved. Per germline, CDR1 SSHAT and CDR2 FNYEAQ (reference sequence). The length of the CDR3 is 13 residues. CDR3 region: CASSSGKRTGYTF. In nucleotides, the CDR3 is TGTGCTAGCAGCTCGGGGAAAAGGACTGGCTACACCTTC.

In DNA, the CDR3 is TGTGCCAGCAGTTCAATACAGGGTTACTCCTATGGCTACACCTTC. Translated: CASSSIQGYSYGYTF. The rearrangement links TRBV6-5 to TRBJ1-2; possibly TRBD1 for D (6 bases). V was cut by 4 bases and J by 4 bases, with 16 bases left in between. Looked up from germline, CDR1 is MNHEY and CDR2 is SVGAGI. The CDR3 length is 15 residues.

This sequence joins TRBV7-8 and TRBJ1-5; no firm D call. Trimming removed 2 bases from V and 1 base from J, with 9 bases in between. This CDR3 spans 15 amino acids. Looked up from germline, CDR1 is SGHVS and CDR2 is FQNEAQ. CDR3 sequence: CASSLWTGSNQPQHF. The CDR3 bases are TGTGCCAGCAGCTTATGGACGGGGAGCAATCAGCCCCAGCATTTT.

CDR3 nucleotides: TGTGCCACCAGCAGGGGGAGCGAAGAGACCCAGTACTTC. Translation: CATSRGSEETQYF. The genes are TRBV15 and TRBJ2-5; weak D call: TRBD2 (5 bases). V lost 3 bases, J lost 3 bases, and 8 bases lay in between. Germline V lookup: CDR1 LNHNV, CDR2 YYDKDF (reference sequence). The CDR3 runs to 13 residues.

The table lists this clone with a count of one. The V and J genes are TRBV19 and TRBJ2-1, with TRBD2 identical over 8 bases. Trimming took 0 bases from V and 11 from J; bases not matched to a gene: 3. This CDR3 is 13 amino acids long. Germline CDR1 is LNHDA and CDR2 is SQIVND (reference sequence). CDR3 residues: CASSIETSGKQFF. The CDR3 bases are TGTGCCAGTAGTATAGAAACTAGCGGTAAGCAGTTCTTC.

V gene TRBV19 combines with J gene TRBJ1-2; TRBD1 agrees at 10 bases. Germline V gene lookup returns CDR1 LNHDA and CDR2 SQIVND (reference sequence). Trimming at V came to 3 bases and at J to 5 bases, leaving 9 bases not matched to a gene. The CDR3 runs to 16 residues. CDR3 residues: CASSITGTGARYGYTF. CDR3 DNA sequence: TGTGCCAGTAGTATTACCGGGACAGGGGCACGGTATGGCTACACCTTC.

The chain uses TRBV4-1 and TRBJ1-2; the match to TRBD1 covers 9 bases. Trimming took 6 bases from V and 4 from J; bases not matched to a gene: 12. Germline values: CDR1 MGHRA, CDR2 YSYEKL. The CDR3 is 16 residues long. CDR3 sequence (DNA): TGCGCCAGCAGGGGCGCCTACAGGGGGCTTTTCTATGGCTACACCTTC. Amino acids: CASRGAYRGLFYGYTF.

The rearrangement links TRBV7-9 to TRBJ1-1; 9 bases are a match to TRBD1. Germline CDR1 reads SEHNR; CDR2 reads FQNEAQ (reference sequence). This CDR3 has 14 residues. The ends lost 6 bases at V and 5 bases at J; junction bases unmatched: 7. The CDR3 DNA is TGTGCCAGCAGACCGACCGGGACAGGGACTGAAGCTTTCTTT. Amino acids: CASRPTGTGTEAFF.